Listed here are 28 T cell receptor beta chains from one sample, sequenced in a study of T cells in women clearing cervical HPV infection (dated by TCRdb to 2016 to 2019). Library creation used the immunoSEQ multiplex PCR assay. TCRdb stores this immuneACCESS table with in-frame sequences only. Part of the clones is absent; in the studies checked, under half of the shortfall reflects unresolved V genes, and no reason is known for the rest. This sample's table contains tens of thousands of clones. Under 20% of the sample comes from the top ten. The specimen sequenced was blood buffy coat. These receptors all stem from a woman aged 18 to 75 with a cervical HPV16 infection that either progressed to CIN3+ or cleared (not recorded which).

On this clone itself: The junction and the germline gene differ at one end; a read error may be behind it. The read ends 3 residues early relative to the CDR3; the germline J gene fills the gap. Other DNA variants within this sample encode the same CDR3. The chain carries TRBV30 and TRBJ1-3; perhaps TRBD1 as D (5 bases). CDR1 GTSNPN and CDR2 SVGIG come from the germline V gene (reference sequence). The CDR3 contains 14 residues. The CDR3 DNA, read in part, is TGTGCCTGGGGGGAGGGGCCCTCTGGAAACACT. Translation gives CAWGEGPSGNT. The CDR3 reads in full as CAWGEGPSGNTIYF.

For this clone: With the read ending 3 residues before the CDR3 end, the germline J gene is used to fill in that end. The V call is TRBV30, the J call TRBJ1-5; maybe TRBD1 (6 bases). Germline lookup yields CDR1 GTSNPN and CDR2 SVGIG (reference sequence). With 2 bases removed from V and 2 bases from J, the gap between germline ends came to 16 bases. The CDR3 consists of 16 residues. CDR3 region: CAWSIQGSDGNQPQHF. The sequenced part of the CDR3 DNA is TGTGCCTGGAGTATCCAGGGGAGTGATGGCAATCAGCCC.

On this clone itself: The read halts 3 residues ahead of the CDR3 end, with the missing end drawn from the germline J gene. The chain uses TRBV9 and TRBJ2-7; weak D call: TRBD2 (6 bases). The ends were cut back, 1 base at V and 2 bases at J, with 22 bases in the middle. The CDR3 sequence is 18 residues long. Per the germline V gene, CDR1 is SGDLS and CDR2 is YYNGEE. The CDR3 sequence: CASSVMPSLGTGTYEQYF. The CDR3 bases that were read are TGTGCCAGCAGCGTAATGCCGTCTCTAGGGACTGGAACCTACGAG.

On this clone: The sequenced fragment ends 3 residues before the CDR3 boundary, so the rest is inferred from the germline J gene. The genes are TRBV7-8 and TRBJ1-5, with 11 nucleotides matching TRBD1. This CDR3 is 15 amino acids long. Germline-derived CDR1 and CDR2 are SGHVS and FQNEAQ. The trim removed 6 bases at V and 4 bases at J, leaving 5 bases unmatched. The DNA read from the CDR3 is TGTGCCAGCAGTACCGGGACAGGGGGAAATCAGCCC. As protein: CASSTGTGGNQP. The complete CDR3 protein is CASSTGTGGNQPQHF.

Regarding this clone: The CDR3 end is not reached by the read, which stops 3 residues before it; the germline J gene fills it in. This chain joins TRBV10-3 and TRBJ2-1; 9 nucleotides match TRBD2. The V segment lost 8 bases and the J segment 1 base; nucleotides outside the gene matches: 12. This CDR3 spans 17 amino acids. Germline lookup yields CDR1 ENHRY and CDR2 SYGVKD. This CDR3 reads CAIGPSGGILSYNEQFF. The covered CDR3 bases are TGTGCCATCGGTCCCAGCGGGGGGATTCTTTCCTACAATGAG.

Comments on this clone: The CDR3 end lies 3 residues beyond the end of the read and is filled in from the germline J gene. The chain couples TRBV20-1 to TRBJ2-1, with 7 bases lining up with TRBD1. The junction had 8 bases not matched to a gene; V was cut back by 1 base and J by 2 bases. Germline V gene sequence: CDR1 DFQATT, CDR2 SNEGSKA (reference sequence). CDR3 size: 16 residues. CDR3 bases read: TGCAGTGCTAGAGTCCAGGGGGTCGGCCCCTACAATGAG. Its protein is CSARVQGVGPYNE. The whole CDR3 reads CSARVQGVGPYNEQFF.

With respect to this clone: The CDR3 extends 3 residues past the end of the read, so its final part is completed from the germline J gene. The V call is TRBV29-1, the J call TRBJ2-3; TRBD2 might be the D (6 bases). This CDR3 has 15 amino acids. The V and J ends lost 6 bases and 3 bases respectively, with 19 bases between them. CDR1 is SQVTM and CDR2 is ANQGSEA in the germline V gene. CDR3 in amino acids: CSVRIGPRGTDTQYF. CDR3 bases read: TGCAGCGTACGCATTGGACCTCGGGGGACAGATACG.

The CDR3 bases that were read are TGTGCCAGTAGTATATTAGGCGGCAGCGAG. It codes for CASSILGGSE. The full CDR3 reads CASSILGGSEQYF. The rearrangement uses TRBV19 and TRBJ2-7; D gene ambiguous. The read falls 3 residues short of the CDR3 end, and the missing part is taken from the germline J gene. Between the trimmed V and J ends, which lost 2 bases and 6 bases, there was a span of 11 bases. Looked up from germline, CDR1 is LNHDA and CDR2 is SQIVND (reference sequence). This CDR3 comprises 13 residues.

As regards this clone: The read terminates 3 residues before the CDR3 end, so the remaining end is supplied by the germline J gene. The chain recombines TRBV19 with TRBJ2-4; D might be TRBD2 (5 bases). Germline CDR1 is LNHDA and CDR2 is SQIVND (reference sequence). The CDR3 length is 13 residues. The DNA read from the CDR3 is TGTGCCAGTTCAACCGGGGTTCTGGATGGT. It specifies CASSTGVLDG. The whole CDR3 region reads CASSTGVLDGQYF.

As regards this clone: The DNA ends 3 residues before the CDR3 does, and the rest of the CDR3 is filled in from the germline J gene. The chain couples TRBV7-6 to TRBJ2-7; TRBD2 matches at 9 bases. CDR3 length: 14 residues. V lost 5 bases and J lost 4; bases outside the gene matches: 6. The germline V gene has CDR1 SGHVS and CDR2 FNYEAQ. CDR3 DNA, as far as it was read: TGTGCCAGCAGCCCCGGGACTAGCTTGTACGAG. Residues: CASSPGTSLYE. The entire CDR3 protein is CASSPGTSLYEQYF.

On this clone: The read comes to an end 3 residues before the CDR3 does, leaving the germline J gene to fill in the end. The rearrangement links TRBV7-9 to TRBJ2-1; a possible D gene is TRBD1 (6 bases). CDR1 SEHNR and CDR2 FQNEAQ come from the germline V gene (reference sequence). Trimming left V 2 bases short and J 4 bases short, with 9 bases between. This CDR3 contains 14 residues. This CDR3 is CASSLSDSYNEQFF. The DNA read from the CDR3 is TGTGCCAGCAGCTTATCGGACAGTTACAATGAG.

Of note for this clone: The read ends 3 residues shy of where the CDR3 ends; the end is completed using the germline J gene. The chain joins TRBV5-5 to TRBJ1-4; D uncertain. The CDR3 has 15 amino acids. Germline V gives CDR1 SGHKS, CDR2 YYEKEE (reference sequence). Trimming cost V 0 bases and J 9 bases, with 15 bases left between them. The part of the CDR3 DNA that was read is TGTGCCAGCAGCTTGGCCGTGCGGGCCCTACAAAAA. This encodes CASSLAVRALQK. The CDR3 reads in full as CASSLAVRALQKLFF.

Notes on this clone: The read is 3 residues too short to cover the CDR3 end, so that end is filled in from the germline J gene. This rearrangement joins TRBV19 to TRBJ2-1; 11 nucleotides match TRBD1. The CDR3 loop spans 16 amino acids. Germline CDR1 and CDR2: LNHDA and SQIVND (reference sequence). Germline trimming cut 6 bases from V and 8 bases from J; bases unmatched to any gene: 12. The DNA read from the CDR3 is TGTGCCAGTAGGTCGCCGGGACAGGGGGACAGGGATGAG. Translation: CASRSPGQGDRDE. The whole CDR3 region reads CASRSPGQGDRDEQFF.

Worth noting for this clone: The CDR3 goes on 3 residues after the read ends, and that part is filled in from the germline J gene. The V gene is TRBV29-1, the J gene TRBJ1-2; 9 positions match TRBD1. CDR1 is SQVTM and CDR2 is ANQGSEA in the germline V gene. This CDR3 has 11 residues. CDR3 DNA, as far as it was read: TGCAGCGCAGGGACAGGGAAGGGC. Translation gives CSAGTGKG. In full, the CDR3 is CSAGTGKGYTF.

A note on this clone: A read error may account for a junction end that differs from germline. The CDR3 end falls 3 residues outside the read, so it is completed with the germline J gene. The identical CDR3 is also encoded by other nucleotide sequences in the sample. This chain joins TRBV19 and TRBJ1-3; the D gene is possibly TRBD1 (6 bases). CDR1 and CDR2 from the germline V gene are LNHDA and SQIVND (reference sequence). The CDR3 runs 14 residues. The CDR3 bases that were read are TGTGCCAGTAGTTTCCGGACAGAGGGAAACACA. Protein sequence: CASSFRTEGNT. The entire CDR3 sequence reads CASSFRTEGNTIYF. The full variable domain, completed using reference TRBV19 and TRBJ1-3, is DGGITQSPKYLFRKEGQNVTLSCEQNLNHDAMYWYRQDPGQGLRLIYYSQIVNDFQKGDIAEGYSVSREKKESFPLTVTSAQKNPTAFYLCASSFRTEGNTIYFGEGSWLTVV.

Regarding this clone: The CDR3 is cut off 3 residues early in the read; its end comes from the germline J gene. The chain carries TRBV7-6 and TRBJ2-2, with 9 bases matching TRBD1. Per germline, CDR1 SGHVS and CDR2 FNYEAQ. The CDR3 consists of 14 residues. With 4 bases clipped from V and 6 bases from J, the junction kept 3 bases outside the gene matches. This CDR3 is CASSWTGEAGELFF. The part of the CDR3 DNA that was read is TGTGCCAGCAGCTGGACAGGGGAAGCCGGGGAG.

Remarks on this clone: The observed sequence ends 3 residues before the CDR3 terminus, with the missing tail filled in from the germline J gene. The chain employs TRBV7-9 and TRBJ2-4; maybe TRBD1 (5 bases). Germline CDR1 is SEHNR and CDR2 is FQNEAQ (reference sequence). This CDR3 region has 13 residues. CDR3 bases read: TGTGCCAGCAGCTTAGACAGGTACAATGGT. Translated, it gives CASSLDRYNG. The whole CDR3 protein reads CASSLDRYNGQYF. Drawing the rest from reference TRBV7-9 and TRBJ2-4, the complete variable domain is DTGVSQNPRHKITKRGQNVTFRCDPISEHNRLYWYRQTLGQGPEFLTYFQNEAQLEKSRLLSDRFSAERPKGSFSTLEIQRTEQGDSAMYLCASSLDRYNGQYFGAGTRLSVL.

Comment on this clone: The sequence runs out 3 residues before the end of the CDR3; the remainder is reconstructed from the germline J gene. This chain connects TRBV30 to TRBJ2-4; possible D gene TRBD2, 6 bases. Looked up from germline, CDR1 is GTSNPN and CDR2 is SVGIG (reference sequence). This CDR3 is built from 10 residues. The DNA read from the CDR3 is TGTGCCTGGAGAAGGGGAGGT. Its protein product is CAWRRGG. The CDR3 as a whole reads CAWRRGGQYF. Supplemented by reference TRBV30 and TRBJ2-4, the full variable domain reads SQTIHQWPATLVQPVGSPLSLECTVEGTSNPNLYWYRQAAGRGLQLLFYSVGIGQISSEVPQNLSASRPQDRQFILSSKKLLLSDSGFYLCAWRRGGQYFGAGTRLSVL.

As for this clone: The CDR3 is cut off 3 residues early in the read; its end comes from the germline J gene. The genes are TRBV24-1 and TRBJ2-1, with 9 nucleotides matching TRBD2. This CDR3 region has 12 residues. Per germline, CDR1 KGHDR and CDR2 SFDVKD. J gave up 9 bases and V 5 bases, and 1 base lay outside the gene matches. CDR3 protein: CATSASGAEQFF. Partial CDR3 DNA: TGTGCCACCAGTGCTAGCGGGGCTGAG.

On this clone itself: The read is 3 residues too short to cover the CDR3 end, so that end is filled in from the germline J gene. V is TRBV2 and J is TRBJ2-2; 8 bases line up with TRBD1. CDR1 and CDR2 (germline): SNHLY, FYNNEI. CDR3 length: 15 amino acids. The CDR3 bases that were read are TGTGCCAGCAGTGAGCAACAGGGGGTCGGCTCACCG. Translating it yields CASSEQQGVGSP. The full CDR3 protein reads CASSEQQGVGSPLFF. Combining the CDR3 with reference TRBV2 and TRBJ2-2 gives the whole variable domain EPEVTQTPSHQVTQMGQEVILRCVPISNHLYFYWYRQILGQKVEFLVSFYNNEISEKSEIFDDQFSVERPDGSNFTLKIRSTKLEDSAMYFCASSEQQGVGSPLFFGEGSRLTVL.

The CDR3 loop reads CSARNGLTSNQPQHF. The sequenced part of the CDR3 DNA is TGCAGTGCTAGGAACGGACTTACCTCGAATCAGCCC. The rearrangement links TRBV20-1 to TRBJ1-5; D is unresolved. With the read ending 3 residues before the CDR3 end, the germline J gene is used to fill in that end. This CDR3 has 15 amino acids. V lost 3 bases to trimming and J lost 4 bases, with 16 bases between them. In germline, CDR1 is DFQATT, CDR2 SNEGSKA (reference sequence).

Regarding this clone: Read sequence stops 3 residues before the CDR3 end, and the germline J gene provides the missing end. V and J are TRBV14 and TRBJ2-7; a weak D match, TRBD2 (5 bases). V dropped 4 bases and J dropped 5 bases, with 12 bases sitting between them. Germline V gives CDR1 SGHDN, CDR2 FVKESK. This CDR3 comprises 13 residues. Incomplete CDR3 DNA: TGTGCCAGCAGCCGGCTCGCCGGGGACGAG. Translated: CASSRLAGDE. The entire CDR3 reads CASSRLAGDEQYF.

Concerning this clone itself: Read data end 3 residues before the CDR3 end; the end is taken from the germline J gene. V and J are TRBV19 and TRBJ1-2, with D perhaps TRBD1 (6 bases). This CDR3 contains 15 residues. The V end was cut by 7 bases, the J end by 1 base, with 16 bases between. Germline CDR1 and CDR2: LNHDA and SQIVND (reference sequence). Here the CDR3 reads CASNPTGSLNYGYTF. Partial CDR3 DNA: TGTGCCAGTAATCCTACAGGGTCTCTTAACTATGGC.

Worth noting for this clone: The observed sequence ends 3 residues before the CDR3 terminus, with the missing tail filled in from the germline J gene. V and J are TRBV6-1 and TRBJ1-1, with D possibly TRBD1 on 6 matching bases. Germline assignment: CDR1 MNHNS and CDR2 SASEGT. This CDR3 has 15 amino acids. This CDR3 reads CASSGTSGGAETAFF. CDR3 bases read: TGTGCCAGCAGTGGGACTAGCGGGGGGGCGGAGACA.

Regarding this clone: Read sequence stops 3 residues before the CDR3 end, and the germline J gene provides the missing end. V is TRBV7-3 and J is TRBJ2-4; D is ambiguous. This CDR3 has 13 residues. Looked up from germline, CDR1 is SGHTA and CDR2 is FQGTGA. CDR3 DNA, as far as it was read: TGTGCCAGCAGCCCAGACATTGGAGATGGT. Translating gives CASSPDIGDG. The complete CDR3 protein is CASSPDIGDGQYF.

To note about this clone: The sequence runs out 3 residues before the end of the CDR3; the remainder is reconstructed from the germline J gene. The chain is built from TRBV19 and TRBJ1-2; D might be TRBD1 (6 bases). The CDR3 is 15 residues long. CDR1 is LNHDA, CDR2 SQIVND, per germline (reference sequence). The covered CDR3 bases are TGTGCCAGTAGTATTCGCTTCGGGGGGCTCTACGAC. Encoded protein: CASSIRFGGLYD. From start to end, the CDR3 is CASSIRFGGLYDYTF.

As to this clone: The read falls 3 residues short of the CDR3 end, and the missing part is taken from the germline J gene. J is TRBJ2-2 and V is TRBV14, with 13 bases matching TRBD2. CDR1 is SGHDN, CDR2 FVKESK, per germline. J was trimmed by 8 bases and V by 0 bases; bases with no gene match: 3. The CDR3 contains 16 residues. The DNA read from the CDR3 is TGTGCCAGCAGCCAAGATATGGGACTAGCGGGAGGGGAG. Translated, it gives CASSQDMGLAGGE. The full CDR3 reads CASSQDMGLAGGELFF.

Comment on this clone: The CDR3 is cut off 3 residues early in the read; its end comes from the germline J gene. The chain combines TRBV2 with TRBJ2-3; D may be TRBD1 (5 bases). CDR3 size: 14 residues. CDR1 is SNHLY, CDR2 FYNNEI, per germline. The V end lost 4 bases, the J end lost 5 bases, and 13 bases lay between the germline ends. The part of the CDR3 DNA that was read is TGTGCCAGCAGTGCCGACTCCAGGGAAGATACG. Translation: CASSADSREDT. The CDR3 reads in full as CASSADSREDTQYF.